These T cell receptor beta chains were read from a single sample in a study of cytomegalovirus exposure and HLA in healthy donors. The data were produced by immunoSEQ multiplex PCR, yet TCRdb's version contains in-frame clones alone and is incomplete. Its table records approximately 70,000 clones. Input material: PBMCs. These receptors were obtained from a female donor in good health and CMV-seropositive. CDR3s include the opening cysteine and the closing phenylalanine or tryptophan. The order of the fields is V gene, J gene, D gene, CDR3 DNA, CDR3 protein. The D gene is left open where the match is weak.

>TRBV6-6|TRBJ2-3|TRBD1
TGTGCCAGCAGTGAGACAGGGTCTACGCAGTATTTT
CASSETGSTQYF
>TRBV19|TRBJ2-7|TRBD1
TGTGCCAGTAGTAGGCTCCCGGGACAGGGGGCCTACGAGCAGTACTTC
CASSRLPGQGAYEQYF
>TRBV6-6|TRBJ2-1|TRBD2
TGTGCCAGCAGAGAACAGCGGGGGGGTAGCAATGAGCAGTTCTTC
CASREQRGGSNEQFF
>TRBV7-9|TRBJ1-5|TRBD1
TGTGCCAGCAGCCCCGGGGGCGGGACAGACAATCAGCCCCAGCATTTT
CASSPGGGTDNQPQHF
>TRBV7-6|TRBJ2-5|TRBD2
TGTGCCACCGCTCCGGTAGGCGGGAGGGGAGAGACCCAGTACTTC
CATAPVGGRGETQYF
>TRBV4-3|TRBJ1-4|.
TGCGCCAGCAGCCAAGAGGCCGGGGGGAGTGGGCCAACTAATGAAAAACTGTTTTTT
CASSQEAGGSGPTNEKLFF
>TRBV7-7|TRBJ2-2|TRBD2
TGTGCTAGCAGCTTAAGCCCTAGCGGGAGCACCGGGGAGCTGTTTTTT
CASSLSPSGSTGELFF
>TRBV18|TRBJ2-3|TRBD1
TGTGCCAGCTCATCACAGGGGGCCCAGCTAGATACGCAGTATTTT
CASSSQGAQLDTQYF
>TRBV5-1|TRBJ2-7|.
TGCGCCAGCAGCCCCCTGGACAGCTCCTACGAGCAGTACTTC
CASSPLDSSYEQYF
>TRBV18|TRBJ1-1|.
TGTGCCAGCTCACCACCAAATGAGGAACAGGGTGCATTT
CASSPPNEEQGAF
>TRBV29-1|TRBJ2-1|TRBD1
TGCAGCGCTGGACAGGGGTTTTACAATGAGCAGTTCTTC
CSAGQGFYNEQFF
>TRBV9|TRBJ2-1|TRBD2
TGTGCCAGCAGCGTAGCTCTAGCGGGGGAAGACAATGAGCAGTTCTTC
CASSVALAGEDNEQFF
>TRBV28|TRBJ2-5|.
TGTGCCAGCAGTCTAGAGCGGATCCAAGAGACCCAGTACTTC
CASSLERIQETQYF
>TRBV5-4|TRBJ1-1|.
TGTGCCAGCAGTGGCGCCAAGACACGGAACACTGAAGCTTTCTTT
CASSGAKTRNTEAFF
>TRBV7-2|TRBJ1-1|.
TGTGCCAGCAGTCCTTCGGTGGAGGCTGAAGCTTTCTTT
CASSPSVEAEAFF
>TRBV5-1|TRBJ2-7|.
TGCGCCAGCAGCTTTGATCAGGGTATGGAAAGGTACGAGCAGTACTTC
CASSFDQGMERYEQYF
>TRBV9|TRBJ2-1|TRBD2
TGTGCCAGCAGCCCGACTAGCGGGAGCGCTGGTGAGCAGTTCTTC
CASSPTSGSAGEQFF
>TRBV4-1|TRBJ2-4|.
TGCGCCAGCAGCCAAGATCGGGTTTTAGCCAAAAACATTCAGTACTTC
CASSQDRVLAKNIQYF
>TRBV6-5|TRBJ2-7|.
TGTGCCAGCAGTTACTTTGGCGGGGCATCCTACGAGCAGTACTTC
CASSYFGGASYEQYF
>TRBV28|TRBJ2-7|.
TGTGCCAGCAGTACACCATGGGAGCAGTACTTC
CASSTPWEQYF
>TRBV18|TRBJ2-2|.
TGTGCCAGCTTTCGGTCTCCGACGAACACCGGGGAGCTGTTTTTT
CASFRSPTNTGELFF
>TRBV2|TRBJ1-2|.
TGTGCCAGCAGTGAGGATATGGGGGCTGACTATGGCTACACCTTC
CASSEDMGADYGYTF